One TCR beta chain is described in this entry. Its target antigen remains unknown. Per-base quality was not reported, and no clone a single base away is much larger than it. CDR1 and CDR2 are drawn from the germline V gene: ENHRY, SYGVKD. After removal of 2 bases from V and 2 bases from J, the junction retains 9 bases not matched to a gene. CDR3 length: 19 amino acids, cysteine to phenylalanine. Here the CDR3 DNA is all that survives: 57 bases in frame from base 1. These data belong to a study of T cells in localized non-small cell lung cancer (dated by TCRdb to about 2020). Background for the entire study: Comparing tumors with uninvolved tumor-adjacent lungs, the study looked at the T cell repertoires of fewer than 250 patients with early-stage NSCLC. All 230 or so NSCLC patients in the cohort were treatment-naive and had localized lung tumors that were resected. NSCLC patients had a mean age of roughly 64 years, and 129 were male and 85 to 110 female.

TCR beta CDR3 regions were sequenced from DNA using the immunoSEQ Assay. Processing in the source paper ran as follows. T cell density was computed as TCR beta template counts normalized to usable DNA estimated by amplifying housekeeping genes. Richness was estimated with the preseqR package, extrapolating to 400,000 templates for PBMC samples and 120,000 templates for tissue samples. Clonality was taken to be one minus Pielou's evenness. Tissue-enriched TCRs were identified through differential abundance testing performed on productive amino-acid clonotypes, with a minimum total count of 5 and an alpha of 0.1. The Jaccard Index and the Morisita Overlap Index were used to quantify repertoire overlap between compartments. GLIPH grouped TCR beta CDR3s together with public tetramer-defined viral CDR3s, and a viral motif had to include at least three viral sequences and show V-gene enrichment. TCRdb obtained this table from immuneACCESS and retained in-frame rearrangements with V and J assigned. These tables miss some clones; where compared with another copy, unresolved V genes account for less than half of the shortfall, and the remainder is unexplained. Clone size and V and J calls were adopted from that table, with D and trimming inferred from the DNA. In this sample the table shows 25,000 or so clones, 70% to 90% of which occur a single time. The ten largest make up 5.5% to 6.5% of the sample.

Broader findings and caveats from the paper: Uninvolved tumor-adjacent lung showed the highest T cell clonality, higher than tumor, which suggests more focused antigenic responses in the adjacent lung. Because the study design was exploratory, TCR variables were selected using unadjusted p-values without false-discovery rate correction. Because multi-region sequencing of the tumors was not done, intratumor heterogeneity could not be ruled out. Higher T cell density in blood was associated with longer overall survival, whereas higher clonality in adjacent lung was associated with shorter survival. Of the top 100 tumor clones, a median of roughly 53 were detected in paired uninvolved adjacent lung; about 26 were also among that lung's top 100.

At diagnosis, peripheral blood, uninvolved tumor-adjacent lung and tumor were collected and were preserved as a mix of fresh-frozen and FFPE material. For TCR repertoire profiling, the blood samples were analyzed as peripheral blood mononuclear cells. The origin of this receptor is a man between 40 and 70 years old with stage II lung adenocarcinoma. The source material was PBMCs, sampled before any cancer treatment. The chain is encoded by TRBV10-3 joined to TRBJ2-3; TRBD2 matches 14 bases in the middle. The sequenced DNA is TGTGCCATCAGTGAGCCAACCCGACTAGCGGGAGGGACCACAGATACGCAGTATTTT. This translates into CAISEPTRLAGGTTDTQYF.